A selection of T cell receptor beta chains follows, all from one sample in a study of blood T cell repertoires in COVID-19. The repertoire was sequenced with immunoSEQ multiplex PCR; TCRdb's copy has only in-frame clones and lacks some. This sample has around 250,000 clones, with around 90% found just once. Input material: peripheral blood. Receptors originate from a woman aged 70-85 years with active or convalescent COVID-19. Each CDR3 is given with its conserved first and last residue. A D gene is named only where the DNA matches it firmly. Expanded clones are given a class, and other clones once, few, many or no size at all.

CDR3 protein,CDR3 DNA,J gene,V gene,D gene,clone size,CDR3 length
CASSKQGSDYGYTF,TGTGCCAGCAGTAAACAGGGATCTGACTATGGCTACACCTTC,TRBJ1-2,TRBV6-5,NA,NA,14
CATSTGTSRTVETQYF,TGTGCCACCAGTACTGGGACTAGCCGGACCGTTGAGACCCAGTACTTC,TRBJ2-5,TRBV24-1,TRBD2,NA,16
CASKGTGENTIYF,TGTGCCAGTAAAGGGACAGGGGAAAACACCATATATTTT,TRBJ1-3,TRBV28,TRBD1,once,13
CASSLRARTLGTQYF,TGTGCCAGCAGCTTAAGGGCGAGGACTTTGGGTACGCAGTATTTT,TRBJ2-3,TRBV7-8,NA,NA,15
CASSLQRPPEAFF,TGTGCCAGCAGTTTACAGAGGCCGCCTGAAGCTTTCTTT,TRBJ1-1,TRBV12-3/TRBV12-4,NA,NA,13
CAISEGGSNTGELFF,TGTGCCATCAGTGAGGGGGGGTCGAACACCGGGGAGCTGTTTTTT,TRBJ2-2,TRBV10-3,NA,NA,15
CASSLGQGRNSPLHF,TGTGCCAGCAGCTTAGGTCAGGGGCGGAATTCACCCCTCCACTTT,TRBJ1-6,TRBV7-8,NA,NA,15
CASSHRGPTGQGSPLHF,TGTGCCAGCAGCCACCGTGGCCCCACAGGGCAGGGTTCACCCCTCCACTTT,TRBJ1-6,TRBV11-2,NA,NA,17
CASSFAPNSGNTIYF,TGTGCCAGCAGCTTTGCGCCCAACTCTGGAAACACCATATATTTT,TRBJ1-3,TRBV5-8,NA,few,15
CASSYPGTGYTEAFF,TGTGCCAGCAGTTACCCAGGGACAGGTTACACTGAAGCTTTCTTT,TRBJ1-1,TRBV6-6,TRBD1,NA,15
CATSEGVRGIGQETQYF,TGTGCCACCAGTGAAGGCGTACGAGGGATCGGGCAAGAGACCCAGTACTTC,TRBJ2-5,TRBV24-1,NA,NA,17
CSASGRGSSPLHF,TGCAGTGCTAGTGGGAGGGGATCTTCACCCCTCCACTTT,TRBJ1-6,TRBV20-1,NA,NA,13
CASSKGRSSPDSPLHF,TGTGCCAGCAGTAAGGGGCGTTCTTCCCCGGATTCACCCCTCCACTTT,TRBJ1-6,TRBV2,NA,NA,16
CASRRSPGGRITGELFF,TGTGCCAGCAGACGGAGCCCGGGGGGAAGGATCACCGGGGAGCTGTTTTTT,TRBJ2-2,TRBV3-1/TRBV3-2,TRBD2,NA,17
CASSSQGADTEAFF,TGTGCCAGCAGCTCGCAGGGGGCGGACACTGAAGCTTTCTTT,TRBJ1-1,TRBV7-2,TRBD1,once,14
CASSPGTQPVDTQYF,TGTGCCAGCAGCCCAGGGACTCAACCGGTAGATACGCAGTATTTT,TRBJ2-3,TRBV5-5,NA,NA,15
CASSIDGRTGGEQFF,TGTGCCAGTAGTATAGATGGGCGGACTGGCGGTGAGCAGTTCTTC,TRBJ2-1,TRBV19,NA,once,15
CASRGRTPTGELFF,TGTGCCAGCAGGGGCCGGACACCGACCGGGGAGCTGTTTTTT,TRBJ2-2,TRBV11-3,NA,few,14
CASSLALDADTQYF,TGCGCCAGCAGTCTAGCTCTAGACGCAGATACGCAGTATTTT,TRBJ2-3,TRBV5-1,NA,NA,14
CASSHRGPGKNIQYF,TGTGCCAGCAGCCACAGGGGGCCCGGCAAAAACATTCAGTACTTC,TRBJ2-4,TRBV6-5,TRBD1,NA,15
CASSDTGTANTEAFF,TGCGCCAGCAGCGACACCGGGACAGCGAACACTGAAGCTTTCTTT,TRBJ1-1,TRBV5-1,TRBD1,NA,15
CASSPQTGTNIQYF,TGTGCCAGCAGCCCACAAACAGGCACAAACATTCAGTACTTC,TRBJ2-4,TRBV7-2,NA,NA,14
CASSPGGLNTEAFF,TGTGCCAGCAGCCCCGGAGGGTTGAACACTGAAGCTTTCTTT,TRBJ1-1,TRBV7-8,NA,NA,14
CASSLSRTEAFF,TGTGCCAGCAGCCTTTCTCGCACTGAAGCTTTCTTT,TRBJ1-1,TRBV5-4,NA,NA,12
CSVGAVEAFF,TGCAGCGTGGGAGCGGTTGAAGCTTTCTTT,TRBJ1-1,TRBV29-1,NA,NA,10
CAVRGAHLNYGYTF,TGTGCCGTCAGGGGGGCTCACCTTAACTATGGCTACACCTTC,TRBJ1-2,TRBV6-5,TRBD1,NA,14
CASRRTAGGLTGELFF,TGTGCCAGCAGGAGGACCGCGGGGGGTCTCACCGGGGAGCTGTTTTTT,TRBJ2-2,TRBV27,TRBD2,NA,16
CASSGPRAGNTIYF,TGTGCCAGCAGCGGCCCCCGGGCTGGAAACACCATATATTTT,TRBJ1-3,TRBV2,NA,NA,14
CASSLNTRTGIGGGYGYTF,TGTGCCAGCAGCTTGAATACTAGGACAGGTATAGGGGGAGGATATGGCTACACCTTC,TRBJ1-2,TRBV5-5,TRBD1,NA,19
CASSLAQGFNSPLHF,TGTGCCAGCAGTTTAGCACAGGGCTTTAATTCACCCCTCCACTTT,TRBJ1-6,TRBV27,NA,NA,15
CASSLEAGPYEQYF,TGTGCCAGCAGCTTAGAAGCGGGACCCTACGAGCAGTACTTC,TRBJ2-7,TRBV7-2,TRBD2,few,14
CASRQGGQPQHF,TGTGCCAGCCGACAGGGTGGACAGCCCCAGCATTTT,TRBJ1-5,TRBV19,TRBD1,NA,12
CATSRDIRGSRPRNQPQHF,TGTGCCACCAGCAGAGATATTCGAGGTAGCAGACCACGCAATCAGCCCCAGCATTTT,TRBJ1-5,TRBV15,NA,NA,19
CASSDTAPGQGYSEVTEAFF,TGTGCCAGCAGTGACACTGCACCGGGACAGGGGTATTCGGAGGTTACTGAAGCTTTCTTT,TRBJ1-1,TRBV6-4,TRBD1,NA,20
CASSYSPEAPNTEAFF,TGTGCCAGCAGTTACTCGCCCGAGGCTCCGAACACTGAAGCTTTCTTT,TRBJ1-1,TRBV6-5,NA,NA,16
CASSLAGLGSYEQYF,TGTGCCAGCAGCTTAGCCGGACTAGGCTCCTACGAGCAGTACTTC,TRBJ2-7,TRBV7-2,TRBD2,few,15
CASSVARAGYTF,TGTGCCAGCAGCGTCGCCAGGGCGGGCTACACCTTC,TRBJ1-2,TRBV9,NA,NA,12
CASSFGQGAYGYTF,TGTGCCAGCAGTTTCGGACAGGGGGCGTATGGCTACACCTTC,TRBJ1-2,TRBV6-2/TRBV6-3,TRBD1,NA,14
CASSAQQGLGEKLFF,TGTGCCAGCAGCGCCCAACAGGGATTAGGAGAAAAACTGTTTTTT,TRBJ1-4,TRBV9,NA,NA,15
CASSPEGPLGTQYF,TGTGCCAGCAGTCCGGAGGGGCCCCTAGGGACCCAGTACTTC,TRBJ2-5,TRBV6-4,NA,NA,14
CASSFGTTTYEQYF,TGTGCCAGCAGCTTTGGGACTACCACGTACGAGCAGTACTTC,TRBJ2-7,TRBV5-6,TRBD2,NA,14
CASSQGHRYNEQFF,TGCGCCAGCAGCCAGGGCCACAGGTACAATGAGCAGTTCTTC,TRBJ2-1,TRBV4-3,NA,NA,14
CASSESGHEAFF,TGCGCCAGCAGTGAGTCGGGGCATGAAGCTTTCTTT,TRBJ1-1,TRBV10-1,NA,NA,12
CASSYSPGGITDTQYF,TGTGCCAGCAGTTACTCCCCAGGGGGAATCACAGATACGCAGTATTTT,TRBJ2-3,TRBV6-2/TRBV6-3,TRBD1,NA,16
CASSPNGVTGELFF,TGTGCCAGCAGCCCCAACGGGGTTACCGGGGAGCTGTTTTTT,TRBJ2-2,TRBV9,NA,NA,14
CASSPGTTGGNQPQHF,TGTGCCAGCAGCCCCGGGACAACCGGGGGCAATCAGCCCCAGCATTTT,TRBJ1-5,TRBV3-1/TRBV3-2,NA,NA,16
CASSAGERTEAFF,TGTGCCAGCAGTGCAGGGGAACGCACTGAAGCTTTCTTT,TRBJ1-1,TRBV6-4,NA,NA,13
CASSYSQLTGGPQHF,TGTGCCAGCAGCTACTCACAGCTGACAGGGGGGCCCCAGCATTTT,TRBJ1-5,TRBV3-1/TRBV3-2,TRBD1,NA,15